This T cell receptor (beta chain) appears in the sequencing data of a study of cytomegalovirus exposure and HLA in healthy donors. Likely unrecorded immune exposures existed in these nominally healthy donors. In regard to this clone: Its target is unknown.

Whole-study results and caveats: Links to common viral pathogens appeared, in a later analysis, for several of the most significant clusters. Presence/absence comparisons presumed near-even sequencing depth among donors. Later genetic work tied a missense DCLRE1C variant to beta-chain V and J trimming.

The study ran its PCR with 60 Vbeta and 13 Jbeta primers. Profiling relied on immunoSEQ multiplex PCR, and the TCRdb table lists in-frame clones only, not all of them. The sample has 150,000 to 200,000 clones. The sequenced sample was PBMCs. The source is a woman between 55 and 75 years old in good health and CMV-seronegative.

In DNA, the CDR3 is TGTGCCAGCAGCTTAAGGACAGTCACCGGGGAGCTGTTTTTT. It specifies CASSLRTVTGELFF. The V and J genes are TRBV5-5 and TRBJ2-2, with a weak D call TRBD1 (6 bases). The CDR3 runs 14 residues. CDR1 SGHKS and CDR2 YYEKEE come from the germline V gene (reference sequence). The V and J ends lost 2 bases and 4 bases respectively, with 9 bases between them.